These 10 T cell receptor beta chains were all obtained from the same sample, sequenced in a study of T cells in Graves' hyperthyroidism and ophthalmopathy. There were TCR beta CDR3 regions amplified from RNA transcripts. HTBI primers were used for first-round RT-PCR of the TCR CDR3. TCRdb called the multiplex PCR reads again in MiXCR, with one record for every CDR3 protein. The sample includes around 300,000 distinct CDR3 sequences, around 22% of them seen just once. The sequenced material came from blood. These receptors originate from a young man with Graves' ophthalmopathy.

The chain joins TRBV6-2 or TRBV6-3 to TRBJ2-5, with D hard to call. This CDR3 is 10 amino acids long. The V gene lost 10 bases and the J gene lost 4 bases, with 7 bases spanning the gap. Germline V gene data show CDR1 as MNHEY and CDR2 as SVGEGT. The CDR3 DNA reads TGTGCCACTTCCTTAGAGACCCAGTACTTC. Amino acid sequence: CATSLETQYF.

The chain employs TRBV4-1 and TRBJ2-3; no definite D call. The CDR3 contains 15 residues. Germline CDR1 reads MGHRA; CDR2 reads YSYEKL. V gave up 1 base and J gave up 0 bases, with 8 bases separating them. The CDR3 reads CASSQVESSTDTQYF. DNA of the CDR3: TGCGCCAGCAGCCAAGTTGAGTCAAGCACAGATACGCAGTATTTT.

The V gene is TRBV12-3 or TRBV12-4, the J gene TRBJ1-5; D is unresolved. This CDR3 contains 13 residues. The V and J ends lost 4 bases and 6 bases respectively, with 10 bases between them. The CDR3 is CASSWTETQPQHF. The CDR3 bases are TGTGCCAGCAGTTGGACGGAAACTCAGCCCCAGCATTTT.

The rearrangement uses TRBV29-1 and TRBJ2-2, with unresolved D. The CDR3 has 13 residues. Deletions cut 6 bases from V and 3 bases from J, with 11 bases between. CDR1 is SQVTM and CDR2 is ANQGSEA in the germline V gene. The CDR3 DNA reads TGCAGCGTACCACAAGGGCACACCGGGGAGCTGTTTTTT. Translated: CSVPQGHTGELFF.

The rearrangement joins TRBV19 to TRBJ2-7, with a tentative D call TRBD1 (6 bases). The CDR3 spans 13 residues. The V end lost 8 bases, the J end lost 4 bases, and 15 bases lay between the germline ends. Germline loops: CDR1 LNHDA, CDR2 SQIVND (reference sequence). The CDR3 region has the DNA TGTGCCAGTTCGGGACACCCAGCATACGAGCAGTACTTC. As protein: CASSGHPAYEQYF.

This clonotype has only a few counts. The chain employs TRBV12-3 or TRBV12-4 and TRBJ2-7; 8 nucleotides line up with TRBD2. Trimming cost V 2 bases and J 4 bases; bases outside gene matches: 10. The CDR3 runs 16 residues. The CDR3: CASSLRSVIAGYEQYF. CDR3 coding DNA: TGTGCCAGCAGTTTAAGGTCGGTGATAGCGGGGTACGAGCAGTACTTC.

The chain combines TRBV28 with TRBJ2-1; tentative D call: TRBD2 (6 bases). V was trimmed by 5 bases and J by 7 bases, leaving 18 bases between them. Germline CDR1 MDHEN, CDR2 SYDVKM. CDR3 length equals 15 residues. The CDR3 loop reads CASSKETRPSNEQFF. The CDR3 region has the DNA TGTGCCAGCAGTAAAGAGACTAGGCCCTCTAATGAGCAGTTCTTC.

This clonotype was picked up many times. The V gene is TRBV28, the J gene TRBJ1-1; a possible D gene is TRBD1 (5 bases). The germline V gene encodes CDR1 MDHEN and CDR2 SYDVKM. Trimming removed 5 bases at V and 4 bases at J, with 23 bases between. The CDR3 contains 17 residues. The CDR3 here is CASSALRDADRGTEAFF. CDR3 coding DNA: TGTGCCAGCAGTGCCCTCCGGGACGCAGACCGGGGCACTGAAGCTTTCTTT.

The genes are TRBV2 and TRBJ1-3, with D uncertain. The length of the CDR3 is 16 residues. Trimming pared 6 bases from V and 0 bases from J, leaving 15 bases between. Looked up from germline, CDR1 is SNHLY and CDR2 is FYNNEI. This CDR3 is CASSAAGRISGNTIYF. The CDR3 region has the DNA TGTGCCAGCAGCGCTGCGGGGAGAATCTCTGGAAACACCATATATTTT.

The gene calls are TRBV18 and TRBJ2-5; D gene unclear. Looked up from germline, CDR1 is KGHSH and CDR2 is LQKENI. Trimming left V 1 base short and J 5 bases short, with 8 bases between. The CDR3 loop spans 13 amino acids. CDR3 in DNA: TGTGCCAGCTCACCACGACAATGGGAGACCCAGTACTTC. Residues: CASSPRQWETQYF.